One T cell receptor (beta chain) is described in this entry. What it binds is unknown. The data belong to a study of PD-L1 blockade in urothelial cancer. Across the whole study: Patients arrived having already received 0 to 3 prior chemotherapy regimens. The median number of T cells present in blood samples was around 150,000. Findings of the study overall: Blood TCR clonality below the median before treatment was a predictor of better survival.

The CDR3 loop spans 16 amino acids. Germline CDR1 and CDR2: KGHSH and LQKENI. Losses at the gene ends were 1 base for V and 3 bases for J; bases not matched to a gene: 7. The cohort comprised individuals with locally advanced or metastatic urothelial carcinoma. Assay used: immunoSEQ multiplex PCR; TCRdb lists only in-frame clones, some missing. The table shows about 32,000 clones, with roughly 82% occurring only once. This receptor was taken from a man in his fifties or sixties with urothelial cancer. The chain combines TRBV18 with TRBJ1-1; 8 bases are a match to TRBD1. The material was PBMCs, obtained around atezolizumab (anti-PD-L1) treatment. In nucleotides, the CDR3 is TGTGCCAGCTCACCACGAAGGACAGGGCAGCACACTGAAGCTTTCTTT. It is translated as CASSPRRTGQHTEAFF.